This T cell receptor beta chain derives from a study of low-dose radiotherapy and immunotherapy resistance in tumors. The overall study: On cycle 1 day 1, patients started four cycles of oral aspirin 300 mg daily.

TRAV and TRBV primers primed cDNA for both TCRalpha and TCRbeta. The authors ran 20 PCR cycles to amplify TCRs with a constant-region primer and V-primer adapter. In vitro transcription amplified isolated mRNA. TCRdb reanalysed the reads using MiXCR and keeps one entry per CDR3 protein. Of around 80,000 distinct CDR3 sequences listed, 15% to 20% are singletons. This clonotype has at least ten counts. The time point here: after trial treatment. Treatment denoted: LDRT plus nivolumab, ipilimumab, low-dose cyclophosphamide and aspirin (RACIN trial). This sample comprised PBMCs, obtained after low-dose radiotherapy plus immunotherapy. The TCR sequence derives from a male donor with prostate cancer.

This CDR3 is CASSVLPGTSYEQYF. Written as DNA, the CDR3 is TGCGCCAGCAGCGTACTTCCGGGAACCTCCTACGAGCAGTACTTC. This chain links TRBV5-1 with TRBJ2-7, with a weak D call TRBD2 (5 bases). Per the germline V gene, CDR1 is SGHRS and CDR2 is YFSETQ. This CDR3 region has 15 residues. The V gene lost 4 bases and the J gene lost 0 bases, with 14 bases spanning the gap.